This TCR beta chain emerged from a study of blood T cell repertoires in COVID-19. The wider study: In each case, the material was cDNA or gDNA derived from T cells, B-cell-depleted T cells, or PBMCs.

Method: immunoSEQ multiplex PCR; TCRdb's copy keeps in-frame clones and lacks some. The data show approximately 50,000 clones, with roughly 87% seen just once and about 8.3% held by the top ten. Sequencing input: peripheral blood. This receptor was obtained from a man over 45 with active COVID-19.

The DNA of the CDR3 is TGTGCCAGCAGCACGGGACAGGGTTTTGAGCAGTACTTC. Translation gives CASSTGQGFEQYF. The V call is TRBV7-9, the J call TRBJ2-7, with TRBD1 identical over 9 bases. CDR1 is SEHNR, CDR2 FQNEAQ, per germline (reference sequence). After removal of 5 bases from V and 7 bases from J, the junction contained 6 bases not matched to a gene. This CDR3 has 13 residues.